This is a list of T cell receptor beta chains from one sample in a study of OX40 agonist ivuxolimab in advanced cancers. Here immunoSEQ multiplex PCR was the method, and the copy in TCRdb shows in-frame clones only, minus some. The sample contains about 36,000 clones, approximately 80% of which appear only once. The specimen was CD4+ or CD8+ T cells sorted from blood, collected in a trial of the OX40 agonist ivuxolimab. These TCRs come from an adult with an advanced solid tumor such as melanoma, head and neck, liver or kidney cancer. The conserved cysteine and the conserved F or W are not part of the CDR3 here. Fields, in order: CDR3 length, V gene, J gene, CDR3 protein.

len: 13; v_gene: TRBV7-9; j_gene: TRBJ1-1; CDR3aa: ASSHHETGVPEAF
len: 11; v_gene: TRBV19; j_gene: TRBJ1-6; CDR3aa: ATHSLGSGLLH
len: 13; v_gene: TRBV9; j_gene: TRBJ1-2; CDR3aa: ASSASGPTNYGYT
len: 12; v_gene: TRBV5-6; j_gene: TRBJ2-7; CDR3aa: ASSLQAEDYEQY
len: 13; v_gene: TRBV28; j_gene: TRBJ2-1; CDR3aa: ASSSTSGRVDEQF
len: 13; v_gene: TRBV7-6; j_gene: TRBJ1-3; CDR3aa: ASSLRGGSGNTIY
len: 13; v_gene: TRBV5-5; j_gene: TRBJ2-5; CDR3aa: ASSLWGRAEETQY
len: 13; v_gene: TRBV7-2; j_gene: TRBJ1-3; CDR3aa: ASSLGWSSGNTIY
len: 13; v_gene: TRBV7-2; j_gene: TRBJ2-7; CDR3aa: ASSFLPSGGYEQY
len: 15; v_gene: TRBV25-1; j_gene: TRBJ2-7; CDR3aa: ASSEGSPSGRPNEQY
len: 12; v_gene: TRBV5-5; j_gene: TRBJ1-5; CDR3aa: ASSSLGDNQPQH
len: 12; v_gene: TRBV10-2; j_gene: TRBJ2-7; CDR3aa: ASSGAGGPYEQY
len: 16; v_gene: TRBV7-9; j_gene: TRBJ2-7; CDR3aa: ASSPPGTSGTRPEEQY
len: 13; v_gene: TRBV28; j_gene: TRBJ1-1; CDR3aa: ASSFPLQGNTEAF
len: 9; v_gene: TRBV9; j_gene: TRBJ2-1; CDR3aa: ASSPGNEQF
len: 14; v_gene: TRBV7-9; j_gene: TRBJ1-3; CDR3aa: ASSPTLGGQRNTIY